What follows are 13 T cell receptor beta chains derived from one specimen sequenced in a study of tumor and adjacent non-tumor tissue in lung cancer. TCRbeta libraries were built with three rounds of nested PCR, modified from ARM-PCR. TCRdb reprocessed the multiplex PCR reads with MiXCR, giving one entry per CDR3 protein. This table has about 110,000 distinct CDR3 sequences, approximately 82% appearing once. The template was RNA from unsorted bulk tissue. Sequencing was done on a sample of lung tumor tissue. All receptors come from a woman aged 55-75 years with non-small cell lung cancer.

On this clonotype: This clone may be a read error of a much larger clone one base away. The chain has TRBV20-1 and TRBJ1-1; D gene uncertain. V shed 7 bases and J shed 1 base, with 16 bases lying between them. CDR3 length: 14 residues. Germline V CDR1 and CDR2: DFQATT, SNEGSKA (reference sequence). As DNA, the CDR3 is TGCAGTGTCCCCCCAGGAATGAGGAACACTGAAGCTTTCTTT. Translating gives CSVPPGMRNTEAFF.

A note on this clonotype: A read error may be the cause here, since a much bigger clone is one base away. V gene TRBV20-1 combines with J gene TRBJ2-3, with D maybe TRBD2 (5 bases). CDR3 size: 16 residues. The V gene's germline CDR1 is DFQATT and CDR2 SNEGSKA (reference sequence). CDR3 protein: CIARDPASRSTDTQYF. CDR3 DNA: TGCATTGCTAGAGATCCCGCTAGCAGATCGACAGATACGCAGTATTTT.

This clonotype was found a few times. The chain couples TRBV7-9 to TRBJ2-1; TRBD1 is a possible D gene (6 bases). Germline CDR1 and CDR2: SEHNR and FQNEAQ (reference sequence). The CDR3 has 12 amino acids. Trimming removed 4 bases from V and 7 bases from J, with 8 bases in between. The DNA of the CDR3 is TGTGCCAGCAGCTCCCAGGGGAATGAGCAGTTCTTC. It codes for CASSSQGNEQFF.

As concerns this clonotype: A read error may be the cause here, since a much bigger clone is one base away. The chain joins TRBV12-3 or TRBV12-4 to TRBJ1-1; D uncertain. The CDR3 has 12 amino acids. This CDR3 reads CASSSGPTETFF. DNA of the CDR3: TGTGCCAGCAGTTCCGGTCCCACTGAAACTTTCTTT.

This clonotype was counted ten times or more. This CDR3 reads CASSSGLAGKSEQFF. The CDR3 DNA reads as TGTGCCAGCAGCTCGGGACTAGCGGGGAAAAGTGAGCAGTTCTTC. The chain couples TRBV6-1 to TRBJ2-1, with TRBD2 matching over 13 bases. This CDR3 is 15 amino acids long. V trimming: 6 bases; J trimming: 9 bases; junction bases outside the gene matches: 8. Germline V CDR1 and CDR2: MNHNS, SASEGT.

In its sample, this clonotype was seen a few times. At one end the junction does not follow the germline gene, possibly because of a read error. This chain links TRBV7-9 with TRBJ1-1, with 7 bases matching TRBD1. This CDR3 is built from 15 residues. The germline gives CDR1 SEHNR, CDR2 FQNEAQ (reference sequence). The CDR3 nucleotides are TGTGCCAGCAGCTTAGGGAGGGGGCTGGACACTGAAACTTTCTTT. Translating it yields CASSLGRGLDTETFF.

The sample holds many counts of this clonotype. This chain joins TRBV29-1 and TRBJ2-2, with D perhaps TRBD1 (6 bases). Germline CDR1 is SQVTM and CDR2 is ANQGSEA. The CDR3 loop spans 14 amino acids. With 5 bases removed from V and 0 bases from J, the gap between germline ends came to 10 bases. In nucleotides, the CDR3 is TGCAGCGTTAGGGGACACACGAACACCGGGGAGCTGTTTTTT. Residues: CSVRGHTNTGELFF.

A word on this clonotype: An end of the junction does not agree with germline; a read error may underlie this. V gene TRBV5-5 combines with J gene TRBJ2-3, with 10 bases identical to TRBD2. The CDR3 consists of 15 residues. Germline V lookup: CDR1 SGHKS, CDR2 YYEKEE (reference sequence). The CDR3 loop reads CANSPGTSDTDTQYF. Here the CDR3 DNA reads TGTGCCAACAGCCCCGGGACTAGCGACACAGATACGCAGTATTTT.

Comments on this clonotype: A read error is possible here, since a much larger clone lies one base away. The chain links TRBV5-4 to TRBJ2-3; no firm D call. This CDR3 comprises 14 residues. Germline loops: CDR1 SGHNT, CDR2 YYREEE (reference sequence). The CDR3 reads CASSLEARTDAQYF. The CDR3 nucleotides read TGTGCCAGCAGCTTGGAGGCCCGCACAGATGCGCAGTATTTT.

This clonotype was seen once. The junction shows a germline mismatch at one end, possibly a read error. This chain joins TRBV5-1 and TRBJ1-5, with no clear D. The CDR3 runs to 19 residues. Germline CDR1 and CDR2: SGHRS and YFSETQ. Written as DNA, the CDR3 is TGCGCCAGCAGCCCGAATCCGGGCCCCTGGAAATATAGCATTCAGCCCCAACATTTT. Translation: CASSPNPGPWKYSIQPQHF.

Regarding this clonotype: A read error may produce the germline difference seen at one junction end. The chain carries TRBV10-3 and TRBJ1-1; D is undetermined. Germline CDR1 reads ENHRY; CDR2 reads SYGVKD. The CDR3 is 13 amino acids. CDR3: CTISEVVTTGAFF. DNA for the CDR3: TGTACCATCAGTGAGGTAGTTACCACTGGAGCTTTCTTT.

About this clonotype: At one boundary the junction diverges from the germline segment, which might be a read error. The genes are TRBV11-3 and TRBJ2-2; D call uncertain. The CDR3 sequence is 14 residues long. Germline V CDR1 and CDR2: SGHNT, YENEEA. CDR3 loop: CASSFNRQGWELFF. DNA for the CDR3: TGTGCGAGCAGCTTCAATCGGCAAGGGTGGGAGCTGTTTTTT.

This chain connects TRBV18 to TRBJ1-3; maybe TRBD1 (5 bases). Trimming left V 2 bases short and J 0 bases short, with 8 bases between. This CDR3 comprises 15 residues. Germline CDR1 reads KGHSH; CDR2 reads LQKENI. The CDR3 sequence: CASSPDSDSGNTIYF. The CDR3 nucleotides are TGTGCCAGCTCACCAGACAGCGACTCTGGAAACACCATATATTTT.